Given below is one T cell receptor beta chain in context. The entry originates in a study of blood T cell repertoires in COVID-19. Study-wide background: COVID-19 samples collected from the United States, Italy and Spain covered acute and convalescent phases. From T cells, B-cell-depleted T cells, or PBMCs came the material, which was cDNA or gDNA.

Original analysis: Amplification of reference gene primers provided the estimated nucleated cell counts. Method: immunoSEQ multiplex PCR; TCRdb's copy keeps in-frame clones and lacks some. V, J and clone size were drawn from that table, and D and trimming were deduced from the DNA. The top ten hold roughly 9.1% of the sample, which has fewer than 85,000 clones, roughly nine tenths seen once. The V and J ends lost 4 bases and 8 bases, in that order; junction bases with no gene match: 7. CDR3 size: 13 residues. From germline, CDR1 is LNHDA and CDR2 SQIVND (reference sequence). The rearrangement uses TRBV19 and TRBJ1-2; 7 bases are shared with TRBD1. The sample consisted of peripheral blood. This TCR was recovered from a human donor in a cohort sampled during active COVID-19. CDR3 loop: CASSTGQPQGYTF. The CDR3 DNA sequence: TGTGCCAGTAGTACGGGACAGCCCCAAGGCTACACCTTC. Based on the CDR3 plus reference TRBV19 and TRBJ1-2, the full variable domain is DGGITQSPKYLFRKEGQNVTLSCEQNLNHDAMYWYRQDPGQGLRLIYYSQIVNDFQKGDIAEGYSVSREKKESFPLTVTSAQKNPTAFYLCASSTGQPQGYTFGSGTRLTVV.